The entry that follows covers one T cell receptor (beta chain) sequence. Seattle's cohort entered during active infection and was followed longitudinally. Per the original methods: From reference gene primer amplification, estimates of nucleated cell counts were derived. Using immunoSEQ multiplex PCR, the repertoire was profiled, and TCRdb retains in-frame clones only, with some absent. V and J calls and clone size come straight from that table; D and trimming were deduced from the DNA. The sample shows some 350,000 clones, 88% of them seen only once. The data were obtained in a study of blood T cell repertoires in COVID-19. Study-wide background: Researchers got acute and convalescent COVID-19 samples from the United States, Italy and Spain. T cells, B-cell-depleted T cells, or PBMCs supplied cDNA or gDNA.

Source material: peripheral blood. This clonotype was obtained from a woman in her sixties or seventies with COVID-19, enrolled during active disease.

The CDR3 nucleotides read TGTGCCAGCAGTTTCCCCCTCGGAGGGGCGAGAATAAATGAGCAGTTCTTC. It translates to CASSFPLGGARINEQFF. The rearrangement joins TRBV28 to TRBJ2-1; maybe TRBD2 (6 bases). Germline-derived CDR1 and CDR2 are MDHEN and SYDVKM. The CDR3 contains 17 residues. V was shortened by 3 bases and J by 7 bases, with 22 bases between the two germline ends.